The 21 T cell receptor beta chains reported below all come from one sample, sequenced in a study of CD8 T cells in ankylosing spondylitis. Regarding the study as a whole: It appeared that ankylosing spondylitis blood was characterized by a TCR beta motif of seven or eight highly homologous variants.

TCRdb re-called the 5' RACE reads with MiXCR, one entry per CDR3 protein. Seen here are 800,000 to 900,000 distinct CDR3 sequences, approximately 12% observed once, and the top ten hold more than 0.5%. Their antigens remain unidentified. The sequenced sample consisted of blood, either unsorted or a sorted T cell fraction (not recorded which). The source of these receptors is a male donor with ankylosing spondylitis.

The gene calls are TRBV5-1 and TRBJ1-4; 7 nucleotides line up with TRBD1. J was trimmed by 8 bases and V by 2 bases; bases with no gene match: 9. CDR3 size: 15 residues. The germline V gene encodes CDR1 SGHRS and CDR2 YFSETQ. The CDR3 loop reads CASSLNRAGQEKLFF. CDR3 sequence (DNA): TGCGCCAGCAGCTTAAACAGGGCGGGACAGGAAAAACTGTTTTTT.

This clonotype was seen ten or more times. A read error may produce the germline difference seen at one junction end. V usage is TRBV5-1 and J usage is TRBJ2-3; D ambiguous. This CDR3 is built from 12 residues. Germline CDR1 SGHRS, CDR2 YFSETQ. The CDR3 reads CASSSNTDTQYF. Written as DNA, the CDR3 is TGTGCCAGCAGCTCCAACACAGATACGCAGTATTTT.

This clonotype has a handful of counts. The chain combines TRBV5-1 with TRBJ1-6; a possible D gene is TRBD1 (6 bases). Trimming removed 5 bases at V and 6 bases at J, with 15 bases between. Germline assignment: CDR1 SGHRS and CDR2 YFSETQ. The CDR3 covers 15 residues. This CDR3 reads CASRSRGDANSPLHF. The CDR3 nucleotides read TGCGCCAGCAGGAGTAGGGGGGATGCTAATTCACCCCTCCACTTT. Variable domain in full (rest from reference TRBV5-1 and TRBJ1-6): KAGVTQTPRYLIKTRGQQVTLSCSPISGHRSVSWYQQTPGQGLQFLFEYFSETQRNKGNFPGRFSGRQFSNSRSEMNVSTLELGDSALYLCASRSRGDANSPLHFGNGTRLTVT.

This clonotype showed up just a few times. The rearrangement links TRBV4-1 to TRBJ2-5, with 13 nucleotides matching TRBD2. The CDR3 covers 18 residues. V was clipped by 0 bases and J by 3 bases; unmatched bases: 7. The V gene's germline CDR1 is MGHRA and CDR2 YSYEKL. The CDR3 nucleotides read TGCGCCAGCAGCCAAGATCCTATCGGACTAGCGGGGGAAGAGACCCAGTACTTC. Translation gives CASSQDPIGLAGEETQYF.

In its sample, this clonotype was seen many times. The chain combines TRBV12-3 or TRBV12-4 with TRBJ2-7, with 7 positions matching TRBD1. The CDR3 contains 16 residues. J gave up 6 bases and V 5 bases, and 16 bases lay outside the gene matches. The CDR3 loop reads CASSPGQDVWGSEQYF. The CDR3 DNA is TGTGCCAGCAGTCCCGGACAGGACGTATGGGGTAGCGAGCAGTACTTC.

In this sample, this clonotype turned up a few times. The chain joins TRBV6-1 to TRBJ2-7; perhaps TRBD1 as D (6 bases). CDR1 MNHNS and CDR2 SASEGT come from the germline V gene. Trimming left V 6 bases short and J 4 bases short, with 19 bases between. The CDR3 has 15 residues. The CDR3 DNA follows: TGTGCCAGCAGAGGTACAGGGCGTTGGGGGTACGAGCAGTACTTC. Protein: CASRGTGRWGYEQYF.

This clonotype was counted between two and nine times. The rearrangement uses TRBV3-1 and TRBJ1-2, with 7 bases fitting TRBD1. Germline loops: CDR1 LGHDT, CDR2 YNNKEL (reference sequence). Losses at the gene ends were 1 base for V and 8 bases for J; bases not matched to a gene: 10. CDR3 length: 15 residues. The CDR3 loop is CASSQGTGRTSGYTF. DNA of the CDR3: TGTGCCAGCAGCCAAGGGACAGGAAGAACGTCCGGCTACACCTTC.

The V and J genes are TRBV5-1 and TRBJ2-7; D possibly matches TRBD1 or TRBD2 (6 bases each). This CDR3 spans 15 amino acids. V dropped 4 bases and J dropped 4 bases, with 18 bases sitting between them. CDR1 is SGHRS and CDR2 is YFSETQ in the germline V gene. CDR3 sequence reads: CASSLEGGQTYEQYF. Written as DNA, the CDR3 is TGCGCCAGCAGCCTGGAGGGAGGACAGACATACGAGCAGTACTTC. Full variable domain (remainder filled in from reference TRBV5-1 and TRBJ2-7): KAGVTQTPRYLIKTRGQQVTLSCSPISGHRSVSWYQQTPGQGLQFLFEYFSETQRNKGNFPGRFSGRQFSNSRSEMNVSTLELGDSALYLCASSLEGGQTYEQYFGPGTRLTVT.

This clonotype was found many times. The chain carries TRBV12-3 or TRBV12-4 and TRBJ2-1, with 9 bases fitting TRBD1. The CDR3 totals 13 residues. V gave up 5 bases and J gave up 7 bases; unmatched junction bases: 3. The CDR3 spells CASSRDRVNEQFF. The CDR3 region has the DNA TGTGCCAGCAGTCGGGACAGGGTGAATGAGCAGTTCTTC.

This clonotype showed up just a few times. V gene TRBV20-1 combines with J gene TRBJ2-7; no definite D call. Germline assignment: CDR1 DFQATT and CDR2 SNEGSKA (reference sequence). The CDR3 has 13 residues. Trimming took 0 bases from V and 1 from J, leaving 7 bases between them. CDR3 in amino acids: CSARDTLSYEQYF. The CDR3 DNA sequence: TGCAGTGCTAGAGATACCTTATCCTACGAGCAGTACTTC.

This clonotype was detected only a few times. The chain has TRBV5-1 and TRBJ2-4; D is unresolved. V gave up 0 bases and J gave up 0 bases, with 10 bases separating them. The germline CDR1 and CDR2 sequences are SGHRS and YFSETQ. The CDR3 consists of 16 residues. DNA of the CDR3: TGCGCCAGCAGCTTGGCCGGTCTACTAGCCAAAAACATTCAGTACTTC. It codes for CASSLAGLLAKNIQYF.

This clonotype has a handful of counts. J is TRBJ2-1 and V is TRBV5-1; perhaps TRBD2 as D (5 bases). Germline-derived CDR1 and CDR2 are SGHRS and YFSETQ. This CDR3 is 16 amino acids long. V was shortened by 0 bases and J by 0 bases, with 10 bases between the two germline ends. CDR3 region: CASSLGGPSSYNEQFF. The CDR3 DNA is TGCGCCAGCAGCTTGGGCGGGCCTAGCTCCTACAATGAGCAGTTCTTC.

This clonotype was recorded a few times. V gene TRBV6-5 combines with J gene TRBJ1-3; D may be TRBD1 (6 bases). CDR1 and CDR2 (germline): MNHEY, SVGAGI. The CDR3 has 16 amino acids. V was shortened by 5 bases and J by 0 bases, with 14 bases between the two germline ends. The CDR3 DNA reads as TGTGCCAGCAGTATACACAGGGAATACTCTGGAAACACCATATATTTT. Translated: CASSIHREYSGNTIYF.

This chain connects TRBV5-1 to TRBJ1-4; 7 bases are shared with TRBD1. The germline gives CDR1 SGHRS, CDR2 YFSETQ. This CDR3 comprises 15 residues. With 4 bases clipped from V and 8 bases from J, the junction kept 11 bases outside the gene matches. The CDR3 nucleotides read TGCGCCAGCAGCCGGGACAGCCTTAATCAAGAAAAACTGTTTTTT. This encodes CASSRDSLNQEKLFF.

With regard to this clonotype: Just one base apart from a much larger clone, this may be a read error. The chain employs TRBV4-2 and TRBJ2-7; TRBD1 matches 10 bases. Germline V CDR1 and CDR2: LGHNA, YNFKEQ. V lost 3 bases, J lost 4 bases, and 3 bases stayed unmatched. The CDR3 is 14 residues long. The chain's CDR3 is CASSHGDRGYEQYF. In nucleotides, the CDR3 is TGTGCCAGCAGCCATGGGGACAGGGGTTACGAGCAGTACTTC.

This chain joins TRBV20-1 and TRBJ2-7; D remains unclear. V was cut by 1 base and J by 6 bases, with 16 bases left in between. Germline assignment: CDR1 DFQATT and CDR2 SNEGSKA (reference sequence). This CDR3 spans 14 amino acids. DNA for the CDR3: TGCAGTGCTAGAGCTACAAGGGCAGCCTTCGAGCAGTACTTC. Protein sequence: CSARATRAAFEQYF.

The CDR3 spells CASSLALASVHTGELFF. CDR3 in DNA: TGTGCCAGCAGTTTAGCGCTGGCTAGCGTTCACACCGGGGAGCTGTTTTTT. The gene calls are TRBV12-3 or TRBV12-4 and TRBJ2-2, with a weak D call TRBD2 (6 bases). The CDR3 contains 17 residues. Trimming removed 0 bases at V and 3 bases at J, with 14 bases between.

Many counts were recorded for this clonotype. This chain connects TRBV6-1 to TRBJ2-1, with 11 bases fitting TRBD2. From germline, CDR1 is MNHNS and CDR2 SASEGT. The trim removed 6 bases at V and 4 bases at J, leaving 2 bases unmatched. CDR3 length equals 14 residues. CDR3 nucleotides: TGTGCCAGCAGACTAGCGGGGGTATACAATGAGCAGTTCTTC. It encodes CASRLAGVYNEQFF.

The chain couples TRBV2 to TRBJ2-6; maybe TRBD1 (5 bases). CDR3 length: 14 residues. V was trimmed by 7 bases and J by 2 bases, leaving 9 bases between them. The germline V gene encodes CDR1 SNHLY and CDR2 FYNNEI. CDR3 loop: CASTRAPGANVLTF. DNA for the CDR3: TGTGCCAGCACCAGGGCGCCTGGGGCCAACGTCCTGACTTTC. Full variable domain (outside the CDR3, taken from reference TRBV2 and TRBJ2-6): EPEVTQTPSHQVTQMGQEVILRCVPISNHLYFYWYRQILGQKVEFLVSFYNNEISEKSEIFDDQFSVERPDGSNFTLKIRSTKLEDSAMYFCASTRAPGANVLTFGAGSRLTVL.

The chain has TRBV28 and TRBJ1-5; D call uncertain. The germline V gene encodes CDR1 MDHEN and CDR2 SYDVKM. V dropped 6 bases and J dropped 4 bases, with 13 bases sitting between them. The CDR3 totals 14 residues. The CDR3 nucleotides are TGTGCCAGCAGGCCGGCACAAAGGAATCAGCCCCAGCATTTT. Protein sequence: CASRPAQRNQPQHF.

The rearrangement links TRBV5-1 to TRBJ2-3; TRBD1 is a possible D gene (6 bases). The CDR3 length is 14 residues. Trimming removed 3 bases at V and 3 bases at J, with 11 bases between. Germline CDR1 and CDR2: SGHRS and YFSETQ. DNA for the CDR3: TGCGCCAGCAGCTCACAGGGATTAACAGATACGCAGTATTTT. Residues: CASSSQGLTDTQYF.